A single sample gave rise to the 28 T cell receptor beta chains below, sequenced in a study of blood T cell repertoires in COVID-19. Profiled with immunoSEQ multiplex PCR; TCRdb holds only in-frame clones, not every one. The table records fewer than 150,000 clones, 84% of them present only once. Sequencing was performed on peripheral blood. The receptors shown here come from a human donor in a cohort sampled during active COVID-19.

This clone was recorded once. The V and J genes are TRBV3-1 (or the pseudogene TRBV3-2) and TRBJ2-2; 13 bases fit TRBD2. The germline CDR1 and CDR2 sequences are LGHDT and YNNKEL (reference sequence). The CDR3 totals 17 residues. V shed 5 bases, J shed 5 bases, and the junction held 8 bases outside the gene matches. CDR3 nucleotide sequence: TGTGCCAGCAGCTCCCTCACTAGCGGGGGGGAAACCGGGGAGCTGTTTTTT. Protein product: CASSSLTSGGETGELFF.

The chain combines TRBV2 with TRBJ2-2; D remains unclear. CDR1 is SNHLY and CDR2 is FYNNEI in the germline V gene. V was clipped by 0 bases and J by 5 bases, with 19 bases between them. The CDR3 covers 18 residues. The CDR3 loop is CASSEALPVVFLTGELFF. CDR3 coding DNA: TGTGCCAGCAGTGAAGCGCTTCCGGTCGTTTTCTTAACCGGGGAGCTGTTTTTT. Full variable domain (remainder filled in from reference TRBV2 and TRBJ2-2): EPEVTQTPSHQVTQMGQEVILRCVPISNHLYFYWYRQILGQKVEFLVSFYNNEISEKSEIFDDQFSVERPDGSNFTLKIRSTKLEDSAMYFCASSEALPVVFLTGELFFGEGSRLTVL.

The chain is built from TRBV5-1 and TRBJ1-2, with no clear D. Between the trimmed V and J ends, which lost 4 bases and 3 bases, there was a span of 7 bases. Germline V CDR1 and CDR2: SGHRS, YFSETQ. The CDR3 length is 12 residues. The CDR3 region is CASSPDYYGYTF. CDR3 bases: TGCGCCAGCAGCCCCGACTACTATGGCTACACCTTC.

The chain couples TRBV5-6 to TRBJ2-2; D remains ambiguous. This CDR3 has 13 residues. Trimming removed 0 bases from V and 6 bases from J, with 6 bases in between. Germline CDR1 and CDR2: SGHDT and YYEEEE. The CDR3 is CASSLGEAGELFF. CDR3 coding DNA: TGTGCCAGCAGCTTGGGTGAGGCCGGGGAGCTGTTTTTT.

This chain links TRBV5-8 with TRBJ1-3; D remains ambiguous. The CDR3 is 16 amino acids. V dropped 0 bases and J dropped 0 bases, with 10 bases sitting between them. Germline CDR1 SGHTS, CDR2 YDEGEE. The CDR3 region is CASSLEGGPSGNTIYF. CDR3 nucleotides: TGTGCCAGCAGCTTGGAAGGCGGTCCCTCTGGAAACACCATATATTTT.

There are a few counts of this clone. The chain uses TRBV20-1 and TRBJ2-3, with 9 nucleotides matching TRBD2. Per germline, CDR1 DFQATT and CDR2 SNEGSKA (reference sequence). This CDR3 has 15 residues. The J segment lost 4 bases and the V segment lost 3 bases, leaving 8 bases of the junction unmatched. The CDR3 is CSASGSGTSPDTQYF. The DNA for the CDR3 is TGCAGTGCTAGTGGCTCGGGGACTAGCCCAGATACGCAGTATTTT.

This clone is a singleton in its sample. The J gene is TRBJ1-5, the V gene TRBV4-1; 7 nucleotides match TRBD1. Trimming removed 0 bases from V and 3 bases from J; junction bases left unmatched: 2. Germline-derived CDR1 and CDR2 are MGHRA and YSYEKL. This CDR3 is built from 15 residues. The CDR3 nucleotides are TGCGCCAGCAGCCAAGACAGGGGGGTCAATCAGCCCCAGCATTTT. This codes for CASSQDRGVNQPQHF.

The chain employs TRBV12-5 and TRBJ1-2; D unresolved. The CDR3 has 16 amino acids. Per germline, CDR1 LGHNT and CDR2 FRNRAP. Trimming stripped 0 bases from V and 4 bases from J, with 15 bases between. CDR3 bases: TGTGCTAGTGGTTTGGTAGGAGGAAGGGAAGGCTATGGCTACACCTTC. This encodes CASGLVGGREGYGYTF. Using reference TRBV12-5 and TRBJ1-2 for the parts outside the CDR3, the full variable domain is DARVTQTPRHKVTEMGQEVTMRCQPILGHNTVFWYRQTMMQGLELLAYFRNRAPLDDSGMPKDRFSAEMPDATLATLKIQPSEPRDSAVYFCASGLVGGREGYGYTFGSGTRLTVV.

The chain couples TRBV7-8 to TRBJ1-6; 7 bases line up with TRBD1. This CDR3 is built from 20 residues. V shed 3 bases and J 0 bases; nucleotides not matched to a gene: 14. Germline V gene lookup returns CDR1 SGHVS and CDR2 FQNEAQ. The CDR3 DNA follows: TGTGCCAGCAGCTTTAAGACAGGGAATTACGGGCGCTCCTATAATTCACCCCTCCACTTT. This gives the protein CASSFKTGNYGRSYNSPLHF. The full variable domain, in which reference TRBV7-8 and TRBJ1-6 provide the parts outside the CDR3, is GAGVSQSPRYKVAKRGQDVALRCDPISGHVSLFWYQQALGQGPEFLTYFQNEAQLDKSGLPSDRFFAERPEGSVSTLKIQRTQQEDSAVYLCASSFKTGNYGRSYNSPLHFGNGTRLTVT.

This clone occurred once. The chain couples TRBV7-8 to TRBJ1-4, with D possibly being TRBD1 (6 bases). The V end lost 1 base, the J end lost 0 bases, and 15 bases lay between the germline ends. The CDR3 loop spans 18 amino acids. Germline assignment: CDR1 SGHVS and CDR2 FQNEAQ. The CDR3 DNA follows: TGTGCCAGCAGCTTAGGAGGGGGGGTAGTACCAACTAATGAAAAACTGTTTTTT. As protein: CASSLGGGVVPTNEKLFF. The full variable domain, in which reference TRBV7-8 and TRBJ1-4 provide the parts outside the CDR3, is GAGVSQSPRYKVAKRGQDVALRCDPISGHVSLFWYQQALGQGPEFLTYFQNEAQLDKSGLPSDRFFAERPEGSVSTLKIQRTQQEDSAVYLCASSLGGGVVPTNEKLFFGSGTQLSVL.

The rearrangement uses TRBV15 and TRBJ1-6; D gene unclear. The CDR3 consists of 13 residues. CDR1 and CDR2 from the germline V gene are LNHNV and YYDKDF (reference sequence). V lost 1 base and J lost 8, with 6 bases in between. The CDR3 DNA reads TGTGCCACCAGCAGAGCGCGGGATTCACCCCTCCACTTT. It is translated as CATSRARDSPLHF.

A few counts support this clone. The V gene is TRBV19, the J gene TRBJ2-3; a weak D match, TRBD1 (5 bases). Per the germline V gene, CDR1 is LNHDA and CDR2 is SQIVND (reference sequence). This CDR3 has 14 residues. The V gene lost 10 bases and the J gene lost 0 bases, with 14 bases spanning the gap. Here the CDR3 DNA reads TGTGCCACCTCGACAGAGACTAGCACAGATACGCAGTATTTT. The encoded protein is CATSTETSTDTQYF.

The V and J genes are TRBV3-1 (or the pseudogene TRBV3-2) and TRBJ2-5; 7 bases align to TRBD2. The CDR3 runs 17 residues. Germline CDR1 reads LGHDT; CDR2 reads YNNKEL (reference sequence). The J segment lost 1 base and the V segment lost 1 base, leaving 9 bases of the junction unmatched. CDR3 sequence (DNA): TGTGCCAGCAGCCAAGTCGCGTCGGGGGGACGCCAAGAGACCCAGTACTTC. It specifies CASSQVASGGRQETQYF.

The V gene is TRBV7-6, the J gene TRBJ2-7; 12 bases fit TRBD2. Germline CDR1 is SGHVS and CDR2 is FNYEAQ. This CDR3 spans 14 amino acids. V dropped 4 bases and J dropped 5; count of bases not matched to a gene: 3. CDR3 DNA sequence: TGTGCCAGCAGCTCCCCTAGCGGGGGGGACGAGCAGTACTTC. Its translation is CASSSPSGGDEQYF.

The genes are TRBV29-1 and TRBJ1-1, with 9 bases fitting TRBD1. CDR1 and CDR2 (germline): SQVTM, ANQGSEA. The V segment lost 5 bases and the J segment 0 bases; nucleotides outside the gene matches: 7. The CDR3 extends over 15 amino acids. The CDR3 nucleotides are TGCAGCGTTTCGGGACAGGGAGGCATGAACACTGAAGCTTTCTTT. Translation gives CSVSGQGGMNTEAFF. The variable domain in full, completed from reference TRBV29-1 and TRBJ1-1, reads SAVISQKPSRDICQRGTSLTIQCQVDSQVTMMFWYRQQPGQSLTLIATANQGSEATYESGFVIDKFPISRPNLTFSTLTVSNMSPEDSSIYLCSVSGQGGMNTEAFFGQGTRLTVV.

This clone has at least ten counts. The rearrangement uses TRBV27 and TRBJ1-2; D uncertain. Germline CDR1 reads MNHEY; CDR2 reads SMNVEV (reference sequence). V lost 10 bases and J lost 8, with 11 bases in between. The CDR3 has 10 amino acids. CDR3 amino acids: CATYAGGYTF. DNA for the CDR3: TGTGCCACCTATGCGGGCGGCTACACCTTC.

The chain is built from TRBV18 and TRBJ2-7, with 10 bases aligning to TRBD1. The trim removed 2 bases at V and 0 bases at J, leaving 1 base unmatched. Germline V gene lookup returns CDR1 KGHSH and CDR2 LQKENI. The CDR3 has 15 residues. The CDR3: CASSPWTGGSYEQYF. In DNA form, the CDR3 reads TGTGCCAGCTCACCATGGACAGGGGGCTCCTACGAGCAGTACTTC.

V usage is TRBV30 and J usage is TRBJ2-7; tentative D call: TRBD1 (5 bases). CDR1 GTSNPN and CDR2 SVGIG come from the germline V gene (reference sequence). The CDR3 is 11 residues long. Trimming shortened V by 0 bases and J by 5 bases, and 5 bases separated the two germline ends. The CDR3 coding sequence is TGTGCCTGGAGTGTGGACAACGAGCAGTACTTC. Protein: CAWSVDNEQYF.

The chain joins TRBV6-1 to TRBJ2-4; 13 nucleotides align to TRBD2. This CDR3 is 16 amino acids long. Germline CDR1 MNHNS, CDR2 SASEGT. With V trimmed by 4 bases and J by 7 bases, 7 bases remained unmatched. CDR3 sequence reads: CASSGGLAGVGNIQYF. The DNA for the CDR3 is TGTGCCAGCAGTGGAGGACTAGCGGGGGTAGGGAACATTCAGTACTTC.

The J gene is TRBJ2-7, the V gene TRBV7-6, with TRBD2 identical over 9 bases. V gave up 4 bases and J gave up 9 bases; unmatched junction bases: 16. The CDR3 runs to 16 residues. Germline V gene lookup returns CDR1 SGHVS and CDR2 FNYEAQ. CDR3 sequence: CASSSQAASGDRVQYF. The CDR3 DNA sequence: TGTGCCAGCAGCTCCCAAGCGGCTAGCGGGGATCGGGTGCAGTACTTC.

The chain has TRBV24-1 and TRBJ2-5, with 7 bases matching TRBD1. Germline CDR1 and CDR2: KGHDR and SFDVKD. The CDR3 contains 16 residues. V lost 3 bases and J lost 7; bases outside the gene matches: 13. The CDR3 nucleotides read TGTGCCACCAGTGATGGCTCCCAGACAGGGCTTGTGACCCAGTACTTC. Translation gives CATSDGSQTGLVTQYF.

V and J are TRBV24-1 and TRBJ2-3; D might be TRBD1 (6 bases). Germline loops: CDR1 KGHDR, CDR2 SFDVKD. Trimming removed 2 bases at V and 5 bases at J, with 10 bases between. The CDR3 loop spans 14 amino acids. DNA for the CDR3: TGTGCCACCAGTGATTCGACGACAGGAGATACGCAGTATTTT. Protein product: CATSDSTTGDTQYF.

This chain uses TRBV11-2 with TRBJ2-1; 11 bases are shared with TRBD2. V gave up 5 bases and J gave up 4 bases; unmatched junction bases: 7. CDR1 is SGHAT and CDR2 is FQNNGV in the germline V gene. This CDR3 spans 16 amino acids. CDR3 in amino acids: CASSLAGGLPYNEQFF. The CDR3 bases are TGTGCCAGCAGCCTAGCGGGGGGCCTCCCTTACAATGAGCAGTTCTTC.

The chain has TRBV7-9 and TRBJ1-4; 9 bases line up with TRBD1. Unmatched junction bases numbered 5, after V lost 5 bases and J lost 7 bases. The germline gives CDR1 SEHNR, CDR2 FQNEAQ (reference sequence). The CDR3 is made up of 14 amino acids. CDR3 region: CASSLQGAFEKLFF. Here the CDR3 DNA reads TGTGCCAGCAGCCTACAGGGGGCGTTTGAAAAACTGTTTTTT.

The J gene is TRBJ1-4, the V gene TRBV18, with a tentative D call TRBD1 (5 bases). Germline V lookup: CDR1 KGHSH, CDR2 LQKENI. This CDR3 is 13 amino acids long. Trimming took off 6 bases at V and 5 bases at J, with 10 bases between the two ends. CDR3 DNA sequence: TGTGCCAGCTCCAGGGATGGGAATGAAAAACTGTTTTTT. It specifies CASSRDGNEKLFF.

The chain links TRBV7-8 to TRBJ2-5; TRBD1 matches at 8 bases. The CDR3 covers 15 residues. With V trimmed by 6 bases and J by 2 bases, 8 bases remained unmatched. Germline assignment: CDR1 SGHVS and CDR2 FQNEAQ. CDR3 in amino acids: CASSTPRGQQETQYF. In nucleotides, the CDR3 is TGTGCCAGCAGTACTCCCAGGGGGCAACAAGAGACCCAGTACTTC.

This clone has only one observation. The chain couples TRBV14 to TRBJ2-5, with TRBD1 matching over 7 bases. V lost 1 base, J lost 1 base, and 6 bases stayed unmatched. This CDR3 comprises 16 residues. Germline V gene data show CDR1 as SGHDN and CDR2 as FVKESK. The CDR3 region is CASSQGSGTVQETQYF. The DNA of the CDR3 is TGTGCCAGCAGCCAAGGTTCCGGGACAGTCCAAGAGACCCAGTACTTC.

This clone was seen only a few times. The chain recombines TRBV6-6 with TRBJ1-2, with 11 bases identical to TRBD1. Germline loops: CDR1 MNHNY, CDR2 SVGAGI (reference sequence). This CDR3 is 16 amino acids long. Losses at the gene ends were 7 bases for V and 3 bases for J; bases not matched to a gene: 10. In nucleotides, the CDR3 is TGTGCCAGCACCCTGGACAGGGGGCGCAGACACTATGGCTACACCTTC. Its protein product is CASTLDRGRRHYGYTF.